The clone carrying this TCR beta chain came up a few times. No antigen is known for it. These data are taken from a study of T cells after yellow fever vaccination. Trimming left V 5 bases short and J 0 bases short, with 9 bases between. CDR3 length: 14 residues. The V gene's germline CDR1 is MGHDK and CDR2 SYGVNS. The 5'RACE template-switching step produced TCR cDNA and added a universal primer site and UMIs. A single record per CDR3 protein comes from TCRdb applying MiXCR to the 5' RACE reads. Counted here are around 590,000 distinct CDR3 sequences, approximately 13% occurring once; the ten biggest clones make up more than 13%. Regarding the study as a whole: When the response was secondary, it was weaker but reached its peak faster, day 5 versus 15. The appearance of a small share of clonotypes in both CD4 and CD8 compartments was observed.

The gene calls are TRBV25-1 and TRBJ2-3; maybe TRBD2 (6 bases). This TCR came from a young man who received the YFV17D yellow fever vaccine. This material consisted of PBMCs, taken on the day of the yellow fever booster vaccination. This chain's CDR3 is CASSPAGSTDTQYF. In DNA form, the CDR3 reads TGTGCCAGCAGTCCAGCGGGCAGCACAGATACGCAGTATTTT.